In this sample, the clone carrying this TCR beta chain turned up a few times. Its antigen remains unidentified. This record comes from a study of post-analysis software for immune sequencing data. Study details: Recorded disease courses covered relapsing-remitting, secondary progressive and progressive-relapsing multiple sclerosis. Some patients had no subtype annotation. Study conclusions and caveats: The study found significantly lower normalized Chao1 diversity in multiple sclerosis patients than in controls. Pronounced co-clustering by F measure was evident among identically batched samples. Relative to controls, patients had several TRBV segments at higher frequency, with TRBV5-6, TRBV5-1 and TRBV20-1 among these.

Trimming pared 4 bases from V and 3 bases from J, leaving 16 bases between. CDR1 SGHNT and CDR2 YYREEE come from the germline V gene (reference sequence). The CDR3 is 15 amino acids. Unique molecular identifiers were built into the TCR beta cDNA libraries. The T cell input of roughly 0.9 to 11 million gave around 540,000 cDNA molecules. TCRdb processed the PCR reads anew with MiXCR; each CDR3 protein has one entry. The sample has about 570,000 distinct CDR3 sequences, roughly 34% seen once; the top ten hold 5% to 6%. The sequencing input was blood. The TCR comes from a girl aged 2 to 17 with multiple sclerosis. V usage is TRBV5-4 and J usage is TRBJ1-2; D perhaps matches TRBD1 (6 bases). CDR3 nucleotides: TGTGCCAGCAGCCGCCCGGACAGACCTCACTATGGCTACACCTTC. This translates into CASSRPDRPHYGYTF.